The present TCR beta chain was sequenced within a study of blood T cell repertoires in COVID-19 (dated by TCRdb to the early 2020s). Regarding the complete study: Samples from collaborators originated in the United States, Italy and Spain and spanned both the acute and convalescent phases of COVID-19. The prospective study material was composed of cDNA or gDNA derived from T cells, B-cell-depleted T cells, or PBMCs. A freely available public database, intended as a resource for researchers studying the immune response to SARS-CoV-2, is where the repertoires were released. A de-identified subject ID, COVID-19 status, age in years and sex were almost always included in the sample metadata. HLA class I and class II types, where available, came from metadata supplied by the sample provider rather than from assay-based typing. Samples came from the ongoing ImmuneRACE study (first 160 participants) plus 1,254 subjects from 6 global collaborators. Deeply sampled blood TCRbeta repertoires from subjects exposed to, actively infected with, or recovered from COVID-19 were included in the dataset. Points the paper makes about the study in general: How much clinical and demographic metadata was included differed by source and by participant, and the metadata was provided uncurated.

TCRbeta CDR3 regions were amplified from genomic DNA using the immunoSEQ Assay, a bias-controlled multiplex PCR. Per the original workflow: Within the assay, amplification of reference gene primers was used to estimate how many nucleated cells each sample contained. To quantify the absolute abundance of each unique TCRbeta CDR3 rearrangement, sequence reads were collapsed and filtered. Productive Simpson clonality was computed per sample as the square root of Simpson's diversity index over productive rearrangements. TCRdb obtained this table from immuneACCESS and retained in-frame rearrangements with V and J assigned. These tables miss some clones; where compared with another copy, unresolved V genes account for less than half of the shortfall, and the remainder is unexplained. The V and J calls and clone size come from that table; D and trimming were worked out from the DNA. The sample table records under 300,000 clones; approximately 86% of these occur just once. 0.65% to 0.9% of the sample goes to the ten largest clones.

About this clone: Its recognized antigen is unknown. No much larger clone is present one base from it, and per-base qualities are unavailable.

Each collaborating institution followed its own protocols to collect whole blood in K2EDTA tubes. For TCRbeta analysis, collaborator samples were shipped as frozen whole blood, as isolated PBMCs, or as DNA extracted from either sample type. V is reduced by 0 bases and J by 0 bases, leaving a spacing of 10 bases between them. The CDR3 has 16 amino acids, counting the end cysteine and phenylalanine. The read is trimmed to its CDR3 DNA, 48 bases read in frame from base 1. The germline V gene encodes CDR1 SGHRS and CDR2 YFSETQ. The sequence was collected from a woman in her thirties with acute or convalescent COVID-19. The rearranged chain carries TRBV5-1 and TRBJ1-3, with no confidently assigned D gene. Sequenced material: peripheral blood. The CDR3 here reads CASSLVQQRSGNTIYF. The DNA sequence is TGCGCCAGCAGCTTGGTACAGCAACGCTCTGGAAACACCATATATTTT. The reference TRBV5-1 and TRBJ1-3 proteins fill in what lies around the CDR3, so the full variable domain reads KAGVTQTPRYLIKTRGQQVTLSCSPISGHRSVSWYQQTPGQGLQFLFEYFSETQRNKGNFPGRFSGRQFSNSRSEMNVSTLELGDSALYLCASSLVQQRSGNTIYFGEGSWLTVV.